Listed here are 27 T cell receptor beta chains from one sample, sequenced in a study of OX40 agonist ivuxolimab in advanced cancers. Profiling relied on immunoSEQ multiplex PCR, and the TCRdb table lists in-frame clones only, not all of them. The repertoire holds tens of thousands of clones, with more than 85% as singletons. The source was CD4+ or CD8+ T cells sorted from blood, collected in a trial of the OX40 agonist ivuxolimab. The source is an adult with an advanced solid tumor such as melanoma, head and neck, liver or kidney cancer.

This chain links TRBV28 with TRBJ1-2, with D perhaps matching TRBD1 (6 bases). Trimming shortened V by 2 bases and J by 4 bases, and 8 bases separated the two germline ends. Germline-derived CDR1 and CDR2 are MDHEN and SYDVKM. CDR3 size: 13 residues. The CDR3 is CASSLKQGYGYTF. The CDR3 coding sequence is TGTGCCAGCAGTTTAAAACAGGGCTATGGCTACACCTTC.

The chain recombines TRBV7-9 with TRBJ2-2, with TRBD2 matching 12 bases. The CDR3 loop spans 16 amino acids. J was trimmed by 5 bases and V by 1 base; bases with no gene match: 2. Germline V gene data show CDR1 as SEHNR and CDR2 as FQNEAQ (reference sequence). CDR3 DNA: TGTGCCAGCAGCTTAGGACTAGCGGGAGAAACCGGGGAGCTGTTTTTT. It codes for CASSLGLAGETGELFF.

V and J are TRBV5-1 and TRBJ2-4; tentative D call: TRBD1 (5 bases). The CDR3 is 15 amino acids. Per the germline V gene, CDR1 is SGHRS and CDR2 is YFSETQ. Between the trimmed V and J ends, which lost 2 bases and 4 bases, there was a span of 13 bases. Here the CDR3 DNA reads TGCGCCAGCAGCTTAATGGCAGGGAATAAAAACATTCAGTACTTC. It yields the protein CASSLMAGNKNIQYF.

This chain joins TRBV30 and TRBJ2-7; 14 nucleotides align to TRBD2. CDR3 size: 14 residues. V trimming: 4 bases; J trimming: 9 bases; junction bases outside the gene matches: 8. CDR1 is GTSNPN, CDR2 SVGIG, per germline (reference sequence). CDR3 sequence (DNA): TGTGCCTGGACCCCGGGGACTAGCGGGAGTTCGCAGTACTTC. Protein: CAWTPGTSGSSQYF.

CDR3 region: CASSESAIRDRGREQYF. The DNA for the CDR3 is TGTGCCAGCAGTGAATCCGCGATCCGGGACAGGGGGCGCGAGCAGTACTTC. This chain uses TRBV25-1 with TRBJ2-7; 12 bases line up with TRBD1. Unmatched junction bases numbered 10, after V lost 1 base and J lost 6 bases. The CDR3 has 17 amino acids. Germline CDR1 reads MGHDK; CDR2 reads SYGVNS.

The chain uses TRBV5-1 and TRBJ2-2, with D perhaps TRBD1 or TRBD2 (5 bases each). V was cut by 0 bases and J by 4 bases, with 10 bases left in between. The CDR3 totals 15 residues. Germline CDR1 and CDR2: SGHRS and YFSETQ. The CDR3 loop is CASSLAAGTTGELFF. The CDR3 DNA sequence: TGCGCCAGCAGCTTGGCGGCTGGGACCACCGGGGAGCTGTTTTTT. Together with reference TRBV5-1 and TRBJ2-2, the CDR3 gives the full variable domain: KAGVTQTPRYLIKTRGQQVTLSCSPISGHRSVSWYQQTPGQGLQFLFEYFSETQRNKGNFPGRFSGRQFSNSRSEMNVSTLELGDSALYLCASSLAAGTTGELFFGEGSRLTVL.

The chain combines TRBV27 with TRBJ2-3; 8 positions match TRBD1. Germline-derived CDR1 and CDR2 are MNHEY and SMNVEV (reference sequence). The CDR3 has 15 residues. Trimming at V came to 6 bases and at J to 7 bases, leaving 12 bases not matched to a gene. This CDR3 is CASRSGTGAHHTQYF. The DNA for the CDR3 is TGTGCCAGCAGAAGTGGGACAGGCGCTCATCATACGCAGTATTTT.

This clone was detected once. The chain combines TRBV6-5 with TRBJ1-5, with D possibly being TRBD1 (5 bases). The CDR3 covers 15 residues. Trimming shortened V by 10 bases and J by 0 bases, and 16 bases separated the two germline ends. CDR1 and CDR2 from the germline V gene are MNHEY and SVGAGI. The CDR3, as DNA: TGTGCCACCTCAGGGTCAAGTAGTAGCAATCAGCCCCAGCATTTT. This sequence encodes CATSGSSSSNQPQHF.

This sequence joins TRBV7-2 and TRBJ1-5; 7 positions agree with TRBD1. The CDR3 length is 13 residues. Germline V gives CDR1 SGHTA, CDR2 FQGNSA. Trimming at V came to 5 bases and at J to 9 bases, leaving 7 bases not matched to a gene. This CDR3 is CASSAGRDRPQHF. The DNA of the CDR3 is TGTGCCAGCAGCGCGGGACGGGACAGGCCCCAGCATTTT.

The V and J genes are TRBV11-2 and TRBJ2-3; no firm D call. V was cut by 5 bases and J by 2 bases, with 8 bases left in between. Germline CDR1 SGHAT, CDR2 FQNNGV. This CDR3 has 13 amino acids. CDR3: CASSPAYTDTQYF. For the CDR3, the DNA is TGTGCCAGCAGCCCGGCCTACACAGATACGCAGTATTTT.

CDR3 in amino acids: CSVVHRMNTEAFF. The CDR3 coding sequence is TGCAGCGTTGTGCACAGGATGAACACTGAAGCTTTCTTT. The rearrangement links TRBV29-1 to TRBJ1-1, with D perhaps matching TRBD1 (5 bases). Germline lookup yields CDR1 SQVTM and CDR2 ANQGSEA. CDR3 length: 13 residues. The V and J ends lost 4 bases and 0 bases respectively, with 9 bases between them.

The genes are TRBV28 and TRBJ2-7, with TRBD2 matching 8 bases. There are 14 residues in the CDR3. Germline assignment: CDR1 MDHEN and CDR2 SYDVKM. V trimming: 3 bases; J trimming: 3 bases; junction bases outside the gene matches: 4. CDR3 sequence reads: CASSFYSGIYEQYF. In nucleotides, the CDR3 is TGTGCCAGCAGTTTTTATAGCGGGATCTACGAGCAGTACTTC.

V and J are TRBV19 and TRBJ2-5; 8 bases agree with TRBD2. V lost 5 bases to trimming and J lost 5 bases; unmatched junction nucleotides: 4. This CDR3 comprises 13 residues. Germline loops: CDR1 LNHDA, CDR2 SQIVND (reference sequence). The CDR3 DNA sequence: TGTGCCAGTAGTCCGGGGGGGACGGAGACCCAGTACTTC. Protein product: CASSPGGTETQYF. The whole variable domain, filled in from reference TRBV19 and TRBJ2-5, reads DGGITQSPKYLFRKEGQNVTLSCEQNLNHDAMYWYRQDPGQGLRLIYYSQIVNDFQKGDIAEGYSVSREKKESFPLTVTSAQKNPTAFYLCASSPGGTETQYFGPGTRLLVL.

V is TRBV30 and J is TRBJ1-1, with a possible D match to TRBD1 (5 bases). V lost 2 bases and J 10 bases, leaving 14 bases between the germline ends. Germline values: CDR1 GTSNPN, CDR2 SVGIG (reference sequence). The CDR3 consists of 12 residues. The CDR3, as DNA: TGTGCCTGGAGTAAGGGGATTGGAATAGCTTTCTTT. Protein sequence: CAWSKGIGIAFF.

This sequence joins TRBV27 and TRBJ1-2; D ambiguous. V shed 6 bases and J shed 5 bases, with 13 bases lying between them. The CDR3 runs 13 residues. Germline V gene sequence: CDR1 MNHEY, CDR2 SMNVEV (reference sequence). The CDR3 coding sequence is TGTGCCAGCAGGCGGAGGGAGGGATATGGCTACACCTTC. Translating gives CASRRREGYGYTF.

DNA of the CDR3: TGTGCCAGTAGTATCGGGGCGGGCTCCTACAATGAGCAGTTCTTC. Amino acid sequence: CASSIGAGSYNEQFF. The chain uses TRBV19 and TRBJ2-1; D assignment may be TRBD1 or TRBD2 (5 bases each). Looked up from germline, CDR1 is LNHDA and CDR2 is SQIVND (reference sequence). The CDR3 spans 15 residues. V lost 3 bases to trimming and J lost 0 bases, with 9 bases between them. The variable domain in full, with the rest retrieved from reference TRBV19 and TRBJ2-1, is DGGITQSPKYLFRKEGQNVTLSCEQNLNHDAMYWYRQDPGQGLRLIYYSQIVNDFQKGDIAEGYSVSREKKESFPLTVTSAQKNPTAFYLCASSIGAGSYNEQFFGPGTRLTVL.

The V call is TRBV7-9, the J call TRBJ2-4, with a tentative D call TRBD1 (5 bases). The germline gives CDR1 SEHNR, CDR2 FQNEAQ (reference sequence). The CDR3 is 14 residues long. V lost 1 base, J lost 6 bases, and 10 bases lay in between. CDR3 DNA sequence: TGTGCCAGCAGCTTAGTTGGGGCCGCAAACATTCAGTACTTC. Protein product: CASSLVGAANIQYF. Based on the CDR3 plus reference TRBV7-9 and TRBJ2-4, the full variable domain is DTGVSQNPRHKITKRGQNVTFRCDPISEHNRLYWYRQTLGQGPEFLTYFQNEAQLEKSRLLSDRFSAERPKGSFSTLEIQRTEQGDSAMYLCASSLVGAANIQYFGAGTRLSVL.

The genes are TRBV5-6 and TRBJ2-7, with D perhaps matching TRBD2 (7 bases). Germline V lookup: CDR1 SGHDT, CDR2 YYEEEE. V dropped 0 bases and J dropped 5 bases, with 15 bases sitting between them. This CDR3 is 15 amino acids long. The CDR3 is CASSLASGGPDEQYF. Here the CDR3 DNA reads TGTGCCAGCAGCTTGGCCTCGGGGGGCCCCGACGAGCAGTACTTC.

The chain uses TRBV12-5 and TRBJ2-1, with TRBD2 matching over 10 bases. V lost 2 bases and J lost 7; bases outside the gene matches: 14. The CDR3 loop spans 18 amino acids. Germline V CDR1 and CDR2: LGHNT, FRNRAP. The CDR3 is CASGLLVTASGRGNEQFF. The CDR3 region has the DNA TGTGCTAGTGGTTTGTTGGTCACTGCCAGCGGGAGGGGGAATGAGCAGTTCTTC.

This clone has just a few counts. This sequence joins TRBV7-9 and TRBJ2-7; 10 bases line up with TRBD1. The length of the CDR3 is 13 residues. The V segment lost 7 bases and the J segment 3 bases; nucleotides outside the gene matches: 3. CDR1 and CDR2 (germline): SEHNR, FQNEAQ (reference sequence). The CDR3 is CASTRDRGYEQYF. The DNA of the CDR3 is TGTGCCAGCACGAGGGACAGGGGCTACGAGCAGTACTTC.

The rearrangement joins TRBV5-1 to TRBJ2-5; no firm D call. With the DNA end fitting TRBJ2-7 better, the J assignment may be wrong. This CDR3 spans 12 amino acids. The germline V gene has CDR1 SGHRS and CDR2 YFSETQ. CDR3 region: CASSLELGEQYF. The CDR3 region has the DNA TGCGCCAGCAGCTTAGAATTGGGCGAGCAGTACTTC.

This rearrangement joins TRBV16 to TRBJ2-1, with TRBD2 matching 7 bases. V shed 4 bases and J 0 bases; nucleotides not matched to a gene: 3. The germline CDR1 and CDR2 sequences are KGHSY and FQNENV. This CDR3 has 15 amino acids. This chain's CDR3 is CASSPGTNSYNEQFF. Here the CDR3 DNA reads TGTGCCAGCAGCCCCGGGACTAACTCCTACAATGAGCAGTTCTTC.

For the CDR3, the DNA is TGTGCCAGCAGCACTTCCCTGGGACAGCATAATGAAAAACTGTTTTTT. Translated, it gives CASSTSLGQHNEKLFF. This sequence joins TRBV9 and TRBJ1-4; 7 bases are shared with TRBD1. Germline V gene lookup returns CDR1 SGDLS and CDR2 YYNGEE. This CDR3 is built from 16 residues. V dropped 4 bases and J dropped 4; count of bases not matched to a gene: 10.

The genes are TRBV5-4 and TRBJ2-2, with TRBD2 matching over 15 bases. With V trimmed by 4 bases and J by 4 bases, 5 bases remained unmatched. Looked up from germline, CDR1 is SGHNT and CDR2 is YYREEE (reference sequence). The CDR3 has 17 residues. The CDR3 protein is CASSGGTSGRRTGELFF. CDR3 bases: TGTGCCAGCAGCGGCGGGACTAGCGGGAGGCGCACCGGGGAGCTGTTTTTT.

The genes are TRBV27 and TRBJ2-7; 9 nucleotides align to TRBD2. The ends lost 6 bases at V and 6 bases at J; junction bases unmatched: 9. Germline V gene lookup returns CDR1 MNHEY and CDR2 SMNVEV (reference sequence). CDR3 size: 14 residues. The CDR3 spells CASSMIAGVVEQYF. CDR3 DNA: TGTGCCAGCAGCATGATAGCGGGAGTAGTCGAGCAGTACTTC.

The count of this clone is one. The chain joins TRBV27 to TRBJ2-3; the match to TRBD2 covers 7 bases. The CDR3 has 14 residues. V trimming: 5 bases; J trimming: 13 bases; junction bases outside the gene matches: 15. Germline V gives CDR1 MNHEY, CDR2 SMNVEV (reference sequence). CDR3 coding DNA: TGTGCCAGCAGTCCCTGGGGTAGCGGGCCCGGGGAGTATTTT. This translates into CASSPWGSGPGEYF.

The chain employs TRBV21-1 and TRBJ2-1; the table gives TRBD1 as D, unverified against the DNA. TRBV21-1 is deemed a pseudogene. CDR3 length equals 15 residues. The CDR3 protein is CASSNNTGGSNEQFF. CDR3 DNA: TGTGCCAGCAGCAATAATACAGGGGGCTCTAATGAGCAGTTCTTC.